This T cell receptor (beta chain) came from a study of T cell repertoires in cytomegalovirus infection. Across the study: A matching HLA type, together with CMV infection, was signaled by public TCR beta signatures.

Germline V gene lookup returns CDR1 SGHVS and CDR2 FNYEAQ. Trimming removed 4 bases from V and 6 bases from J; junction bases left unmatched: 8. This CDR3 is 15 amino acids long. This clonotype came up a few times. What it binds is unknown. Study-wide results and caveats: Adding up the frequency of public TCR beta families identified people who carried CMV plus the relevant HLA. The study found HLA-C-restricted CMV-specific TCR beta clonotypes dominating the ex vivo response.

One entry per CDR3 protein, called by TCRdb with MiXCR from the reads. This sample has fewer than 200,000 distinct CDR3 sequences, with about 21% found just once. The material sequenced was PBMCs. The rearrangement links TRBV7-6 to TRBJ2-5, with 10 bases fitting TRBD1. The TCR was taken from a human donor in good health (CMV status not recorded). Some clones in this sample may be carry-over from other donors' samples. CDR3 bases: TGTGCCAGCAGCTCAACCGACAGGGGGCGGAAGACCCAGTACTTC. Protein product: CASSSTDRGRKTQYF.